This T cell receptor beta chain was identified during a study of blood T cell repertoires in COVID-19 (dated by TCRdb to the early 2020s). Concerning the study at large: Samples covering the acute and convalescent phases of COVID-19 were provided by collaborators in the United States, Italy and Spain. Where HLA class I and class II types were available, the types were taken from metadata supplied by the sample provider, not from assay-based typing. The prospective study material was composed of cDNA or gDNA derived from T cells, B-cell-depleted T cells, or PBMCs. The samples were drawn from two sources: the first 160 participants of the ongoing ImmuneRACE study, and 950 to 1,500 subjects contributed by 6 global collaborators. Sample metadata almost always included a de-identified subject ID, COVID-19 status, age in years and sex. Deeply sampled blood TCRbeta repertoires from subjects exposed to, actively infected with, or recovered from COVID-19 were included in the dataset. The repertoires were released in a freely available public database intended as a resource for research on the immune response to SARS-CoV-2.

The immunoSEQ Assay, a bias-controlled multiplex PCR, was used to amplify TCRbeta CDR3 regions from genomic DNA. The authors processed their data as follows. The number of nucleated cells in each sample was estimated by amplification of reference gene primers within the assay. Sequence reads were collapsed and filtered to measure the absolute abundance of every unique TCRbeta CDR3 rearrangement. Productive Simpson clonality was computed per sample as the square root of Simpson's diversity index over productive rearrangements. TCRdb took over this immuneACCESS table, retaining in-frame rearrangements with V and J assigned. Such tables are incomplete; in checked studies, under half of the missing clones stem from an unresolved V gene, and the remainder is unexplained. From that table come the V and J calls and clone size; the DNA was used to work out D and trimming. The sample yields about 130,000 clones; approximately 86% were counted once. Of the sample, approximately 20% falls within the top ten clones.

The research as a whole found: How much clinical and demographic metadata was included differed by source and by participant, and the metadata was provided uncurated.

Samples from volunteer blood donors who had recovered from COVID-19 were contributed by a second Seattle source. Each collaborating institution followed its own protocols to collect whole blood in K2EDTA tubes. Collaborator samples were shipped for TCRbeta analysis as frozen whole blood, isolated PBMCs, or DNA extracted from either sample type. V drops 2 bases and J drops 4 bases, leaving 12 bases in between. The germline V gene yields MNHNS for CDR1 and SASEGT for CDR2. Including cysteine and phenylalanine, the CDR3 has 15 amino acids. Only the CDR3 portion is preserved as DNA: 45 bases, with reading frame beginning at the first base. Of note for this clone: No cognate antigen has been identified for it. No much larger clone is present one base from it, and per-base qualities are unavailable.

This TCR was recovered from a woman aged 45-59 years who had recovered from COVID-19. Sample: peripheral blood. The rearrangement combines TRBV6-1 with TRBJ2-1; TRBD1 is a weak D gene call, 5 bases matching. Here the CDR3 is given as CASSERQQEYNEQFF. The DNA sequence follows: TGTGCCAGCAGTGAAAGGCAACAGGAATACAATGAGCAGTTCTTC.